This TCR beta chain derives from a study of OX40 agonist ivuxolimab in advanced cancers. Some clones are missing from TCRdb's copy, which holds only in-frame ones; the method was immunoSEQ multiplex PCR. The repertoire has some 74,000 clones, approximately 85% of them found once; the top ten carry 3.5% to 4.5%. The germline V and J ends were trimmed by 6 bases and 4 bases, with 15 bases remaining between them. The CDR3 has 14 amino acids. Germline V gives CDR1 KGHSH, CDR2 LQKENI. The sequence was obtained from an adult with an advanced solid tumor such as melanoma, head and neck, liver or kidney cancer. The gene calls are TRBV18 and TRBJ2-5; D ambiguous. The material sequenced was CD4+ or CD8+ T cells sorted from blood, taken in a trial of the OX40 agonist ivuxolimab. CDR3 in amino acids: CASSTTGPVETQYF. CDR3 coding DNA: TGTGCCAGCTCCACGACGGGCCCAGTAGAGACCCAGTACTTC.